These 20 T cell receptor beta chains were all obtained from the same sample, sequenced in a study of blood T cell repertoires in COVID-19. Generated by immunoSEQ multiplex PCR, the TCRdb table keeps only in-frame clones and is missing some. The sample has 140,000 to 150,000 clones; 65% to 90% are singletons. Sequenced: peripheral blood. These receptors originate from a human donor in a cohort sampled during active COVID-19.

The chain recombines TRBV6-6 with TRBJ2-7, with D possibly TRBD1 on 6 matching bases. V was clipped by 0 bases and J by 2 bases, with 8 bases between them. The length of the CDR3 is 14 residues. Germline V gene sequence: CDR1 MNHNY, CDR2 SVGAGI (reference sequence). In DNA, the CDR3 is TGTGCCAGCAGTTACTCGAGACAGGCCTACGAGCAGTACTTC. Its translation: CASSYSRQAYEQYF.

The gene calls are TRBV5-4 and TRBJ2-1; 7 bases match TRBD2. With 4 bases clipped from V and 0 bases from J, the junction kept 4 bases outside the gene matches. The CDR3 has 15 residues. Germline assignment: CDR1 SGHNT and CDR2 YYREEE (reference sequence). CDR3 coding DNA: TGTGCCAGCAGCCCGGGACTAAGCTCCTACAATGAGCAGTTCTTC. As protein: CASSPGLSSYNEQFF.

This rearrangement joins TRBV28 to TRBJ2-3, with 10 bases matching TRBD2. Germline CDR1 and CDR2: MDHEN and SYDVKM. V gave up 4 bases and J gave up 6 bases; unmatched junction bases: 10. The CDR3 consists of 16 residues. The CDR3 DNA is TGTGCCAGCAGTTCCGCCGGACTAGCGGCCATCGATACGCAGTATTTT. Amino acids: CASSSAGLAAIDTQYF.

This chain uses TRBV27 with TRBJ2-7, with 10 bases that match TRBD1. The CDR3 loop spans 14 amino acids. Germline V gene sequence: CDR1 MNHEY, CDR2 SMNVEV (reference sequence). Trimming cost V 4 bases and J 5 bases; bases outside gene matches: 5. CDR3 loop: CASSSPGQGNEQYF. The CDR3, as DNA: TGTGCCAGCAGTTCGCCGGGACAGGGGAACGAGCAGTACTTC.

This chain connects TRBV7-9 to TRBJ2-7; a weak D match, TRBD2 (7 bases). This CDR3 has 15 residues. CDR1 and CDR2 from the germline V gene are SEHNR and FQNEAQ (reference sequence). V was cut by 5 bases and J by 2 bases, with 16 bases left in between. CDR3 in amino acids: CASSPARGGTYEQYF. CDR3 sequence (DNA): TGTGCCAGCAGCCCTGCAAGGGGGGGGACCTACGAGCAGTACTTC.

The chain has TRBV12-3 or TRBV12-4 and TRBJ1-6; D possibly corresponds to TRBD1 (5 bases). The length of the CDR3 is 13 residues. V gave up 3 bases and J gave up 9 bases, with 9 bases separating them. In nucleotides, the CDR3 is TGTGCCAGCAGTTTGGGGGGGTGTTCACCCCTCCACTTT. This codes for CASSLGGCSPLHF.

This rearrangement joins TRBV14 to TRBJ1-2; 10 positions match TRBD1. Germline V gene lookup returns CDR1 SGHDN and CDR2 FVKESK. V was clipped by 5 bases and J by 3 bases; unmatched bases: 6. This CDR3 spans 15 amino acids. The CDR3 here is CASSKGQGGDYGYTF. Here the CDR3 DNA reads TGTGCCAGCAGCAAAGGACAGGGGGGAGACTATGGCTACACCTTC.

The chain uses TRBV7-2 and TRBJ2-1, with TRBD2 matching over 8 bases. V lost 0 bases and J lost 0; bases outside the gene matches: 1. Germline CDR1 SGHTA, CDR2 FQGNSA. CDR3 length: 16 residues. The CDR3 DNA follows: TGTGCCAGCAGCTTAGCGCTAGCGGGCTCCTACAATGAGCAGTTCTTC. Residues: CASSLALAGSYNEQFF.

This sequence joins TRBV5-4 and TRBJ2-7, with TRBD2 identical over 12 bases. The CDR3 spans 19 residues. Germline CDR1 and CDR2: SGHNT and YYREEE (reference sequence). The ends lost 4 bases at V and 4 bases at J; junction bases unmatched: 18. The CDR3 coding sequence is TGTGCCAGCAGCCACGGTGGGGAAAGAGGACTAGCGGGGATTTACGAGCAGTACTTC. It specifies CASSHGGERGLAGIYEQYF.

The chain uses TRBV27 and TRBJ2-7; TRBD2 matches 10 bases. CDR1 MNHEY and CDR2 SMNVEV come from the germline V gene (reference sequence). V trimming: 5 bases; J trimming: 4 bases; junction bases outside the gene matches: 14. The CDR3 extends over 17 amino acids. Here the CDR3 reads CASSALAGASGRYEQYF. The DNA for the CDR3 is TGTGCCAGCAGTGCACTAGCCGGGGCTAGCGGGAGATACGAGCAGTACTTC.

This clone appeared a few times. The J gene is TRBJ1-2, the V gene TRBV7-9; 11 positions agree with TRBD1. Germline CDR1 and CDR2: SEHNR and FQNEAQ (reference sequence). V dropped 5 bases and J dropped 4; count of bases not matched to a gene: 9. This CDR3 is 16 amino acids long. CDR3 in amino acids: CASSTERTGGLYGYTF. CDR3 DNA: TGTGCCAGCAGCACTGAACGGACAGGGGGCCTCTATGGCTACACCTTC. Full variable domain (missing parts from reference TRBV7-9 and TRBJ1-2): DTGVSQNPRHKITKRGQNVTFRCDPISEHNRLYWYRQTLGQGPEFLTYFQNEAQLEKSRLLSDRFSAERPKGSFSTLEIQRTEQGDSAMYLCASSTERTGGLYGYTFGSGTRLTVV.

CDR3 sequence: CASSQDLRNTGELFF. DNA of the CDR3: TGTGCCAGCAGCCAAGATCTCCGGAACACCGGGGAGCTGTTTTTT. The chain is built from TRBV4-2 and TRBJ2-2; no reliable D call. The germline V and J ends were trimmed by 0 bases and 1 base, with 6 bases remaining between them. Germline CDR1 LGHNA, CDR2 YNFKEQ. The CDR3 runs 15 residues.

DNA of the CDR3: TGTGCCAGCAGCTTTGACAGGGGCTACGAGCAGTACTTC. Its protein is CASSFDRGYEQYF. This chain connects TRBV11-2 to TRBJ2-7; the match to TRBD1 covers 8 bases. Germline V lookup: CDR1 SGHAT, CDR2 FQNNGV. V dropped 3 bases and J dropped 3; count of bases not matched to a gene: 1. The CDR3 spans 13 residues.

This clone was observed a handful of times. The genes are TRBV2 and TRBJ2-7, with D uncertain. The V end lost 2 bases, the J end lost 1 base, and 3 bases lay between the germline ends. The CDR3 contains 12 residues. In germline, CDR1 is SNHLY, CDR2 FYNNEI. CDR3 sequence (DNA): TGTGCCAGCAGTGAACAATCCTACGAGCAGTACTTC. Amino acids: CASSEQSYEQYF. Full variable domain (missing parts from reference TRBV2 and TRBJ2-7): EPEVTQTPSHQVTQMGQEVILRCVPISNHLYFYWYRQILGQKVEFLVSFYNNEISEKSEIFDDQFSVERPDGSNFTLKIRSTKLEDSAMYFCASSEQSYEQYFGPGTRLTVT.

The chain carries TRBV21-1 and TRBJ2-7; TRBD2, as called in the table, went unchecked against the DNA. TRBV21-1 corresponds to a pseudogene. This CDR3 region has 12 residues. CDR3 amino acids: CASVSCEYEQYF. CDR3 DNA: TGTGCCAGCGTTAGCTGCGAGTACGAGCAGTACTTC.

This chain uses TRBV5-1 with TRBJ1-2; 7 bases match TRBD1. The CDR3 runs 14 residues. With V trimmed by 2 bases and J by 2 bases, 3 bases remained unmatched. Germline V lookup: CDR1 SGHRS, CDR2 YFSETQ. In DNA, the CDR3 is TGCGCCAGCAGCTTCTCGGACAGGAACTATGGCTACACCTTC. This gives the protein CASSFSDRNYGYTF.

The CDR3 nucleotides read TGTGCCAGTAGTTCCAGGGTTCTATACGAGCAGTACTTC. Protein: CASSSRVLYEQYF. This rearrangement joins TRBV19 to TRBJ2-7, with D maybe TRBD1 (5 bases). Per the germline V gene, CDR1 is LNHDA and CDR2 is SQIVND (reference sequence). With 5 bases removed from V and 4 bases from J, the gap between germline ends came to 12 bases. The CDR3 covers 13 residues.

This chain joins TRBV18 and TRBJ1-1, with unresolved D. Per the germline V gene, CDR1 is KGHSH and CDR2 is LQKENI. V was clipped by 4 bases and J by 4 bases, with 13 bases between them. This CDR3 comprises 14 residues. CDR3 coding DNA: TGTGCCAGCTCACGATTTGAACATGGCACTGAAGCTTTCTTT. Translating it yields CASSRFEHGTEAFF.

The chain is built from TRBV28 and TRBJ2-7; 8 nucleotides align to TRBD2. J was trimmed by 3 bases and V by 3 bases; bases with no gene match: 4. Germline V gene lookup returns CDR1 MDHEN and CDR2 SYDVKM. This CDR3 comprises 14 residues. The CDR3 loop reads CASSFRGGHYEQYF. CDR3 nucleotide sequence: TGTGCCAGCAGTTTTCGGGGGGGACACTACGAGCAGTACTTC.

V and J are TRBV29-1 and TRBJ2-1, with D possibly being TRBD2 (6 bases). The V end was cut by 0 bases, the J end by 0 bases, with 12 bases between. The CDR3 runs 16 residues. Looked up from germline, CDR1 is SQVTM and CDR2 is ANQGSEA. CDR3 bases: TGCAGCGTTGAAGACCCGCGGGGCCCCTCCTACAATGAGCAGTTCTTC. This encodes CSVEDPRGPSYNEQFF.